The entry that follows covers one TCR beta chain sequence. Authors' processing steps: Amplification of reference gene primers provided the estimated nucleated cell counts. Profiling relied on immunoSEQ multiplex PCR, and the TCRdb table lists in-frame clones only, not all of them. V and J calls and clone size are given by that table; D and trimming were obtained from the DNA. The sample lists hundreds of thousands of clones; around 87% were seen once. The sample comes from a study of blood T cell repertoires in COVID-19. Study overall: Sources were T cells, B-cell-depleted T cells, or PBMCs; the material itself was cDNA or gDNA.

The germline V gene encodes CDR1 SGDLS and CDR2 YYNGEE. The CDR3 loop spans 15 amino acids. Trimming took off 0 bases at V and 6 bases at J, with 10 bases between the two ends. The TCR was taken from a woman under 40 who had recovered from COVID-19. Sequencing was performed on peripheral blood. The rearrangement links TRBV9 to TRBJ1-6, with D possibly being TRBD1 (5 bases). This chain's CDR3 is CASSVGGAVNSPLHF. The CDR3 DNA reads TGTGCCAGCAGCGTAGGTGGGGCGGTTAATTCACCCCTCCACTTT.